This T cell receptor beta chain comes out of a study of glioma-infiltrating T cells after dendritic cell vaccination. Study-wide background: Dendritic cell vaccine was injected intradermally three times, biweekly. Study findings and constraints: Patients with more pretreatment TILs had longer time to progression and survival.

Isocitrate dehydrogenase mutation was absent in all glioblastoma patients. This CDR3 comprises 16 residues. J gave up 5 bases and V 3 bases, and 9 bases lay outside the gene matches. CDR1 is KGHSH, CDR2 LQKENI, per germline. Amplification used 60 V beta primers and 13 J beta primers. The assay was immunoSEQ multiplex PCR, and TCRdb's table has in-frame clones only and misses some. The sample gives around 100,000 clones, roughly 79% of which show up once; approximately 12% is in the top ten. This clone was seen just once. Its antigen is as yet unknown. The V gene is TRBV18, the J gene TRBJ1-3; TRBD1 matches 8 bases. The clonotype was recovered from a human donor with glioblastoma. This material consisted of blood, taken before dendritic cell vaccination. The CDR3 loop reads CASSPTAGQGRNTIYF. The DNA of the CDR3 is TGTGCCAGCTCACCTACCGCTGGACAGGGCAGAAACACCATATATTTT.